This TCR beta chain was documented in a study of shared clonotypes between healthy human individuals. The genomic DNA of each subset was split evenly across several immunoSEQ plates. In the authors' methods: ImmunoSEQ sequences covered only the junction and lacked quality scores; filtering therefore differed. TCRdb's copy holds only in-frame clones and misses some; the assay was immunoSEQ multiplex PCR. V and J calls and clone size are as listed in that table; D and trimming were resolved from the DNA. The profile shows roughly 1,800,000 clones, about 94% of them singletons. This CDR3 has 15 amino acids. The germline CDR1 and CDR2 sequences are LGHNA and YNFKEQ. V lost 0 bases to trimming and J lost 6 bases, with 13 bases between them. Terminally differentiated effector memory CD45RA+ cells were left out of the naive CD8 fraction, which was CD45RO-negative and positively selected for CCR7. Donors, without exception, were Caucasian adults residing in Nashville, Tennessee.

The specimen sequenced was naive CD8+ T cells sorted from blood. The genes are TRBV4-2 and TRBJ2-3; perhaps TRBD1 as D (7 bases). The source is a young man in good health. The CDR3 coding sequence is TGTGCCAGCAGCCAAGATCGGTCAGGGGGGGATACGCAGTATTTT. Translated, it gives CASSQDRSGGDTQYF.